Following are 17 T cell receptor beta chains from one sample sequenced in a study of tumor-infiltrating lymphocytes in primary liver carcinoma. Co-extraction of both nucleic acids (RNA and DNA) used roughly 18-32 mg of unsorted bulk tissue. A primer matching the constant region was used to make TCR beta cDNA from approximately 0.45 ug of total RNA. Nested multiplex PCR, run for three rounds with slightly modified ARM-PCR, yielded TCR beta libraries. TRBV1-TRBV30 forward primers paired with a C-beta reverse primer were used in the first two PCR rounds, which ran roughly 10 cycles each. TCRdb re-called the multiplex PCR reads through MiXCR, storing one row per CDR3 protein. The table lists fewer than 200,000 distinct CDR3 sequences, approximately 86% of them singletons. Sample: tumor tissue from primary liver carcinoma. All receptors come from a man aged 40-50 years with primary liver carcinoma and hepatitis B virus infection.

Turning to this clonotype: A read error may account for a junction end that differs from germline. V is TRBV29-1 and J is TRBJ2-3, with TRBD2 matching over 14 bases. Germline CDR1 SQVTM, CDR2 ANQGSEA. This CDR3 has 14 amino acids. CDR3 sequence (DNA): TGCAGCATCGCGACTAGCGGGAGGGGGGATACGCAGTATTTC. This encodes CSIATSGRGDTQYF.

A remark on this clonotype: Compared with germline, one end of the junction differs, possibly owing to a read error. The V call is TRBV5-1, the J call TRBJ2-2; D may be TRBD1 (8 bases). CDR1 is SGHRS, CDR2 YFSETQ, per germline. This CDR3 comprises 16 residues. For the CDR3, the DNA is TGCGCCAGCAGCCGATCAGGGGGCGCCGACACCGGGGGGCTGCTTTTT. This translates into CASSRSGGADTGGLLF.

This clonotype was seen only once. This chain connects TRBV19 to TRBJ2-6, with D possibly being TRBD2 (6 bases). V lost 3 bases and J 2 bases, leaving 17 bases between the germline ends. The V gene's germline CDR1 is LNHDA and CDR2 SQIVND (reference sequence). The CDR3 covers 18 residues. The CDR3 protein is CASSMRLVGETGANVLTF. CDR3 nucleotide sequence: TGTGCCAGTAGTATGAGACTAGTGGGAGAAACTGGGGCCAACGTCCTGACTTTC.

This clonotype has only one observation. At one end the junction does not follow the germline gene, possibly because of a read error. The gene calls are TRBV15 and TRBJ2-1; possible D gene TRBD2, 6 bases. This CDR3 has 16 amino acids. CDR1 is LNHNV and CDR2 is YYDKDF in the germline V gene (reference sequence). CDR3 nucleotides: TGTGCCACCAGCAACCTACTAGCAGCGCCTTTTGATGAGGAGTTCTTC. Its translation: CATSNLLAAPFDEEFF.

With respect to this clonotype: The germline gene is not matched at one end of the junction; a read error may be the cause. This sequence joins TRBV6-2 or TRBV6-3 and TRBJ2-1; TRBD2 might be the D (7 bases). The CDR3 consists of 16 residues. CDR1 and CDR2 from the germline V gene are MNHEY and SVGEGT. The CDR3 region has the DNA TGTGCCAGCATCCACGGAGGGGGGGGGACCTACAGTGAGCAGTCCTTC. Its protein is CASIHGGGGTYSEQSF.

The chain employs TRBV29-1 and TRBJ2-2; no clear D gene. Germline lookup yields CDR1 SQVTM and CDR2 ANQGSEA. CDR3 length equals 12 residues. Trimming left V 5 bases short and J 5 bases short, with 9 bases between. CDR3 region: CSVLAGTGELFF. The CDR3 DNA is TGCAGCGTTTTGGCAGGTACCGGGGAGCTGTTTTTT.

This chain connects TRBV12-3 or TRBV12-4 to TRBJ1-4; D gene uncertain. With 5 bases removed from V and 12 bases from J, the gap between germline ends came to 16 bases. This CDR3 is built from 13 residues. The CDR3 DNA follows: TGTGCCAGCAGTACCTCCGGGATAGAAGAACTGTTTTTT. This gives the protein CASSTSGIEELFF.

The chain recombines TRBV4-2 with TRBJ1-2; no firm D call. CDR1 is LGHNA and CDR2 is YNFKEQ in the germline V gene. CDR3 length: 14 residues. DNA for the CDR3: TGTGCTTGCAGCGCCCTTGATGGGGACTATGGCTACACCTTC. Encoded protein: CACSALDGDYGYTF.

V is TRBV6-5 and J is TRBJ1-1, with TRBD1 as a possible D gene (5 bases). V was cut by 10 bases and J by 6 bases, with 21 bases left in between. The germline V gene has CDR1 MNHEY and CDR2 SVGAGI. CDR3 length: 14 residues. The chain's CDR3 is CATTLATGGAEAFF. The CDR3 DNA reads as TGTGCCACTACTCTAGCGACGGGGGGGGCTGAAGCTTTCTTT.

This chain links TRBV5-5 with TRBJ1-1, with D uncertain. The CDR3 is made up of 16 amino acids. Germline values: CDR1 SGHKS, CDR2 YYEKEE (reference sequence). V was pared by 6 bases and J by 0 bases, with 18 bases between. The CDR3 here is CASNSTGWNMNTEAFF. The CDR3 DNA is TGTGCCAGCAATTCAACTGGGTGGAACATGAACACTGAAGCTTTCTTT.

Regarding this clonotype: Germline and junction disagree at one end, which may indicate a read error. This chain connects TRBV12-5 to TRBJ2-2, with 10 bases matching TRBD2. In germline, CDR1 is LGHNT, CDR2 FRNRAP. The CDR3 consists of 16 residues. CDR3 DNA: TGTGCGAGCAGTTCCACGGCTAGCGGGAGATGGGGGGACCTGTTTTTT. Residues: CASSSTASGRWGDLFF.

On this clonotype: One base away lies a much larger clone, so this may be a sequencing read error. The rearrangement uses TRBV7-9 and TRBJ1-4; 8 positions agree with TRBD1. Germline V gives CDR1 SEHNR, CDR2 FQNEAQ (reference sequence). The CDR3 has 16 residues. CDR3 sequence reads: CDSSLNRDRPNEKLFF. In nucleotides, the CDR3 is TGTGACAGCAGCCTCAACCGGGACAGGCCTAATGAAAAACTGTTTTTT.

In regard to this clonotype: The germline gene is not matched at one end of the junction; a read error may be the cause. The chain is built from TRBV12-3 or TRBV12-4 and TRBJ1-5; D gene uncertain. This CDR3 has 15 amino acids. In DNA form, the CDR3 reads TGTACCAGCAGTCCAGCGGGGAATAGCAGTCAGCCCCAGCATTTT. Its translation: CTSSPAGNSSQPQHF.

Regarding this clonotype: Sequence at one end of the junction differs from germline and may be a read error. The gene calls are TRBV29-1 and TRBJ2-2; 7 nucleotides align to TRBD2. The CDR3 loop spans 15 amino acids. Germline lookup yields CDR1 SQVTM and CDR2 ANQGSEA. The CDR3 protein is CSVVTSPANTGELFF. For the CDR3, the DNA is TGCAGCGTTGTGACTAGCCCGGCGAATACCGGGGAGCTGTTTTTT.

Concerning this clonotype: An end of the junction differs from the germline gene, which may be a read error. V gene TRBV14 combines with J gene TRBJ2-1; D is unclear. Per the germline V gene, CDR1 is SGHDN and CDR2 is FVKESK. CDR3 length: 16 amino acids. Here the CDR3 reads CASSPSDGFGNNGQFF. DNA of the CDR3: TGTGCCAGCAGCCCCTCTGACGGTTTCGGTAATAATGGGCAGTTCTTC. Drawing the rest from reference TRBV14 and TRBJ2-1, the complete variable domain is EAGVTQFPSHSVIEKGQTVTLRCDPISGHDNLYWYRRVMGKEIKFLLHFVKESKQDESGMPNNRFLAERTGGTYSTLKVQPAELEDSGVYFCASSPSDGFGNNGQFFGPGTRLTVL.

Concerning this clonotype: Without the conserved terminal phenylalanine or tryptophan, this CDR3 likely stems from a read error. This chain uses TRBV6-1 with TRBJ2-2, with D unresolved. Germline-derived CDR1 and CDR2 are MNHNS and SASEGT. CDR3 length equals 14 residues. V was clipped by 5 bases and J by 7 bases, with 14 bases between them. In DNA, the CDR3 is TGTGCCAGCAGTCTGACGGTGGTCCGCGGGGAGCTGTTTTTG. Translated: CASSLTVVRGELFL.

Concerning this clonotype: One end of the junction fails to match germline, which may point to a read error. The genes are TRBV7-9 and TRBJ2-2; D might be TRBD1 or TRBD2, each matching 5 bases. Germline CDR1 and CDR2: SEHNR and FQNEAQ (reference sequence). The CDR3 sequence is 16 residues long. This chain's CDR3 is CVSSVVLQGRTGELFF. The CDR3 DNA is TGTGTCAGCAGCGTAGTTCTTCAGGGTCGGACCGGGGAGCTGTTTTTC.